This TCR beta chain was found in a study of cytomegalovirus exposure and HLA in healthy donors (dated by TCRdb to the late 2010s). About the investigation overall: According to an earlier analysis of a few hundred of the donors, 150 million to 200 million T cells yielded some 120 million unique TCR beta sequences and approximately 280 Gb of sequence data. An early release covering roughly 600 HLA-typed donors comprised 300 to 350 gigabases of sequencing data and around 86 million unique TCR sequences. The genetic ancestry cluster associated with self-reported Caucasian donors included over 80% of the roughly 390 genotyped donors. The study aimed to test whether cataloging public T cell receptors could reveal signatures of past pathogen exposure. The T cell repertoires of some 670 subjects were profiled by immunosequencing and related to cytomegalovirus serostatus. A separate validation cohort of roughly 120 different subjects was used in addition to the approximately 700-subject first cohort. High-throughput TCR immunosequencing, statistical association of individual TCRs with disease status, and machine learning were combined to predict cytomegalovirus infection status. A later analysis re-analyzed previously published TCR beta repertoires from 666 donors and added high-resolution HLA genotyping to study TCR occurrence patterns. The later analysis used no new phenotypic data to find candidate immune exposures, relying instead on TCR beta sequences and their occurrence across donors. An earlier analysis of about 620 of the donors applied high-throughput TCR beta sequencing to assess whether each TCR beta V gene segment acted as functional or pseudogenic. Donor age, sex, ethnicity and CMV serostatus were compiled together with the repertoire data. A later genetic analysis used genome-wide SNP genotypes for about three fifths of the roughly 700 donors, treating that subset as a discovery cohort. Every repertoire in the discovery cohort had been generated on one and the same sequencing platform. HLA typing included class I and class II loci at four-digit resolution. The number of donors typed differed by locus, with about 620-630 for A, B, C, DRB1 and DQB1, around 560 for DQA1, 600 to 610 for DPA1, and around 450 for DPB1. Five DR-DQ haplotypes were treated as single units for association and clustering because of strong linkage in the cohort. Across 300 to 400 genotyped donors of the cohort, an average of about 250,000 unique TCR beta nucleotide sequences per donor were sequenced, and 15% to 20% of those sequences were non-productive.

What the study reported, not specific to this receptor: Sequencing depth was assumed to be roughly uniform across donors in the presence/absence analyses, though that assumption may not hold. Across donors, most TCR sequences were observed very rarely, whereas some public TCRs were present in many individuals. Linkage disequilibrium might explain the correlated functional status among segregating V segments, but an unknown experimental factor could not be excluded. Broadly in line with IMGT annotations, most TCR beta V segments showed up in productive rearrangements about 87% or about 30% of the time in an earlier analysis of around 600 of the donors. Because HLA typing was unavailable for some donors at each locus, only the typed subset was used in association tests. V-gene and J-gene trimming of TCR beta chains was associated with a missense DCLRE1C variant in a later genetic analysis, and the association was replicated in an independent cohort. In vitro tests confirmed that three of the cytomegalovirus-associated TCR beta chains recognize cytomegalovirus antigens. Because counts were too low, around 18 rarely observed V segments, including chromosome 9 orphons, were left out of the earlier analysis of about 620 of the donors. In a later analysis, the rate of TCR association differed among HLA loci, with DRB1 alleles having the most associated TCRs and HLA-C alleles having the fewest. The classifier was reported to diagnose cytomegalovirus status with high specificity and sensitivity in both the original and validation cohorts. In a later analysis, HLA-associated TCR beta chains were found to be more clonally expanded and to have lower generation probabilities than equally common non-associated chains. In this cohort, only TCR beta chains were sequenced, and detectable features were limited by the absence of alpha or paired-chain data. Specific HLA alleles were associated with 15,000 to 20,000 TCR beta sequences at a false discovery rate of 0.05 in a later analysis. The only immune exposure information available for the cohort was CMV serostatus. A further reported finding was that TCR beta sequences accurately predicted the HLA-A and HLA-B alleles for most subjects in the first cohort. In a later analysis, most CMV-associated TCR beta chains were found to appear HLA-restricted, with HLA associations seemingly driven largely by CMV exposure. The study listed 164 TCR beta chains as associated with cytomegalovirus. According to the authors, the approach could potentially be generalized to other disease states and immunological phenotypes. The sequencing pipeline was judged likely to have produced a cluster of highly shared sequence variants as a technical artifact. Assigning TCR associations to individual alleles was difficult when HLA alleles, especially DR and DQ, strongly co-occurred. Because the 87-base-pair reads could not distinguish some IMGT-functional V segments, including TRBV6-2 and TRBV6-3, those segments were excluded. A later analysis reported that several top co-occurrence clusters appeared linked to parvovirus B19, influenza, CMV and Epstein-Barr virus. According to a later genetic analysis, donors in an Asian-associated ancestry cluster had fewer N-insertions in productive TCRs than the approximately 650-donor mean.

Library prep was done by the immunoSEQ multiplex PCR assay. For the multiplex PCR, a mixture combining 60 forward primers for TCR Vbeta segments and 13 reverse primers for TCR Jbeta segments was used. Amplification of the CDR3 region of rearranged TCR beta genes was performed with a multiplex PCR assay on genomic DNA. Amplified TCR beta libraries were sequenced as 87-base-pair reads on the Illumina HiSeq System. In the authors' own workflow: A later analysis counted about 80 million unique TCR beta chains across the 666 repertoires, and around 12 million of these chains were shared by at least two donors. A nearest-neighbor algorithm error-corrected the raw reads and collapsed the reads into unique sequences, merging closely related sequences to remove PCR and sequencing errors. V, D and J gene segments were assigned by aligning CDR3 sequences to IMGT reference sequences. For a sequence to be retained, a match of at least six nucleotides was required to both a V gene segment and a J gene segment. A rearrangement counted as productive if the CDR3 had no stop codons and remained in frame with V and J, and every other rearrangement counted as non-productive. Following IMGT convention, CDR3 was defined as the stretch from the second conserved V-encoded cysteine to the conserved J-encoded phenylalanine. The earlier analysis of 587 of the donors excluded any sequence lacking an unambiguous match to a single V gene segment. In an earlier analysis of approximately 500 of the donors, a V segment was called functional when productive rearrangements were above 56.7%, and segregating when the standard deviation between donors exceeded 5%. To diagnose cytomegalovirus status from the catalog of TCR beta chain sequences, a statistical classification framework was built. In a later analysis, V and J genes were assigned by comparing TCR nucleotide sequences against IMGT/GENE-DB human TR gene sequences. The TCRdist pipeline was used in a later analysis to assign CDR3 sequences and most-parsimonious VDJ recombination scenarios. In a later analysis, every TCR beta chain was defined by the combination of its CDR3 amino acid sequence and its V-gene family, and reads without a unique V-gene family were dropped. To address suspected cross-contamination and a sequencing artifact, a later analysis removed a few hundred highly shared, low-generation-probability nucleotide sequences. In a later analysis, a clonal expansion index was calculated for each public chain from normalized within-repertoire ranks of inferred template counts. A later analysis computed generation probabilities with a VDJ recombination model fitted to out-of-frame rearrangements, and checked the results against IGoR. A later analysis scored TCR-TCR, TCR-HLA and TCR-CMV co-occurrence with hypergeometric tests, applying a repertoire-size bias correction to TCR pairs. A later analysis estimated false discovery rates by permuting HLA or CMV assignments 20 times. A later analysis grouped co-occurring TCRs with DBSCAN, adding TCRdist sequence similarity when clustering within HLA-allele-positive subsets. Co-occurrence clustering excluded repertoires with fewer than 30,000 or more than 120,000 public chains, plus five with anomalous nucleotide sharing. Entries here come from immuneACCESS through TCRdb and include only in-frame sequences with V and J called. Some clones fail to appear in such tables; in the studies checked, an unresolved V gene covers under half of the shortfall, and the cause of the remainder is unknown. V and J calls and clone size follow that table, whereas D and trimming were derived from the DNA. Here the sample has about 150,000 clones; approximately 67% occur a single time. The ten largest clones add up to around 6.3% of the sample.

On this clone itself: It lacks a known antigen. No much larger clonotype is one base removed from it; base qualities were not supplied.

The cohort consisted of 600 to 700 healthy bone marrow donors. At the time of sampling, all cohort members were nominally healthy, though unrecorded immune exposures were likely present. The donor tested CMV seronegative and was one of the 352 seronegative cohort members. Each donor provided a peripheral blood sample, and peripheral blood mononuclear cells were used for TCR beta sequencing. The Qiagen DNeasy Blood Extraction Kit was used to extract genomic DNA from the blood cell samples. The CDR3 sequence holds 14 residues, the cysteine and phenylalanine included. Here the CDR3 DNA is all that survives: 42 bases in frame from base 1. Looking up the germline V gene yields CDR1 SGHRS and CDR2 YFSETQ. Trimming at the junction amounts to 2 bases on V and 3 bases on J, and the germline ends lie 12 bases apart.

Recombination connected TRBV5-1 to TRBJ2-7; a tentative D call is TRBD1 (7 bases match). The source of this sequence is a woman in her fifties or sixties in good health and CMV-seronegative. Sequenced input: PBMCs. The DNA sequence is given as TGCGCCAGCAGCTTACAGGGGAGGAACTACGAGCAGTACTTC. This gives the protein CASSLQGRNYEQYF.